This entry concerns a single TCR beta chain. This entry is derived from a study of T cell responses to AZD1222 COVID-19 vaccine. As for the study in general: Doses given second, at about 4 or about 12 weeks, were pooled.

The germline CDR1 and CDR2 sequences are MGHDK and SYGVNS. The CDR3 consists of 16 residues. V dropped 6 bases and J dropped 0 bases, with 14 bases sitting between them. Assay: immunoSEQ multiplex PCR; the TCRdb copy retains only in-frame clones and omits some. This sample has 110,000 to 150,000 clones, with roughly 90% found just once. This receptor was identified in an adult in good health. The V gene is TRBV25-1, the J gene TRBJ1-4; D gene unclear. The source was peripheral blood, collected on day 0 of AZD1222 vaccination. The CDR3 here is CASSFRRSATNEKLFF. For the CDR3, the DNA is TGTGCCAGCAGCTTCAGACGTTCCGCAACTAATGAAAAACTGTTTTTT. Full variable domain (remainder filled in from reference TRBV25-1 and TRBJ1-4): EADIYQTPRYLVIGTGKKITLECSQTMGHDKMYWYQQDPGMELHLIHYSYGVNSTEKGDLSSESTVSRIRTEHFPLTLESARPSHTSQYLCASSFRRSATNEKLFFGSGTQLSVL.